This TCR beta chain stems from a study of shared clonotypes between healthy human individuals. As defined, naive CD8 cells were CD45RO-negative and positively selected for CCR7, with terminally differentiated effector memory CD45RA+ cells excluded. Some clones are missing from TCRdb's copy, which holds only in-frame ones; the method was immunoSEQ multiplex PCR. Of roughly 770,000 clones in the sample, about 96% were seen once. V lost 8 bases to trimming and J lost 0 bases, with 11 bases between them. Germline V lookup: CDR1 SEHNR, CDR2 FQNEAQ (reference sequence). The CDR3 has 13 residues. The material sequenced was naive CD8+ T cells sorted from blood. J is TRBJ2-7 and V is TRBV7-9; D may be TRBD2 (6 bases). The receptor was isolated from a man aged 25-45 years in good health. The CDR3 region has the DNA TGTGCCAGCTCGGGAGCTATCTCCTACGAGCAGTACTTC. This gives the protein CASSGAISYEQYF.